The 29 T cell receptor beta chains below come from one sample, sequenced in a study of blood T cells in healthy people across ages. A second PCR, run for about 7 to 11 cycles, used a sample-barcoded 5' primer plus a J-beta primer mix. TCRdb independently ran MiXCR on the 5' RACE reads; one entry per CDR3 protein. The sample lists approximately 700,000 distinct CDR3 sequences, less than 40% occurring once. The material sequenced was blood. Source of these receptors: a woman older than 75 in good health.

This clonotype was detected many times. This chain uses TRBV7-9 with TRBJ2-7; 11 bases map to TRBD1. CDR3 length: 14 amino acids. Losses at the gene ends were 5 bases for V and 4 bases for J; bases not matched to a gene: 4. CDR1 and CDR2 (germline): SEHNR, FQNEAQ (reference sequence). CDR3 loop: CASSQGTGGYEQYF. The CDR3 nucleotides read TGTGCCAGCAGCCAGGGGACAGGGGGGTACGAGCAGTACTTC.

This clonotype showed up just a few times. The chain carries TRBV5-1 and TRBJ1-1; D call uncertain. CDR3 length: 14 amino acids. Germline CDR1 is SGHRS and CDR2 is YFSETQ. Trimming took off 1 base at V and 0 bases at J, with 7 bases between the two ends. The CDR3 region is CASSLFSLNTEAFF. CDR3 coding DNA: TGCGCCAGCAGCTTGTTTTCCTTGAACACTGAAGCTTTCTTT.

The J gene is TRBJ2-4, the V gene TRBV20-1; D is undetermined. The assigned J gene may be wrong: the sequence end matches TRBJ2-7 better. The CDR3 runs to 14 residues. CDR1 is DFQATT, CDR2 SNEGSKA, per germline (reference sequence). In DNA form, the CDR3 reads TGCAGTGCTATACCTGCCGAGTTACCTTACGAGCAGTACTTC. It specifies CSAIPAELPYEQYF.

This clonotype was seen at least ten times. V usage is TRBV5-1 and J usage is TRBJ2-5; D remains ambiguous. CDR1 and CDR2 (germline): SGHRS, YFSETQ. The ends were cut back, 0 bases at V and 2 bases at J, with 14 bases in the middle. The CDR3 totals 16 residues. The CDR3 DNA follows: TGCGCCAGCAGCTTGGCTGGGGAACCGATTCAAGAGACCCAGTACTTC. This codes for CASSLAGEPIQETQYF. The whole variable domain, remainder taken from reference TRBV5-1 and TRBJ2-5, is KAGVTQTPRYLIKTRGQQVTLSCSPISGHRSVSWYQQTPGQGLQFLFEYFSETQRNKGNFPGRFSGRQFSNSRSEMNVSTLELGDSALYLCASSLAGEPIQETQYFGPGTRLLVL.

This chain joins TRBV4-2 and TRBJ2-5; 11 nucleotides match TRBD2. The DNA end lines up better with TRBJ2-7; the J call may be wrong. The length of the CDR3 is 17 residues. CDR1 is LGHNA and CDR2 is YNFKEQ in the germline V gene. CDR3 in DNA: TGTGCCAGCAGCCAAGAGCTAGCGGGGGGTGCGTCCTACGAGCAGTACTTC. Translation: CASSQELAGGASYEQYF.

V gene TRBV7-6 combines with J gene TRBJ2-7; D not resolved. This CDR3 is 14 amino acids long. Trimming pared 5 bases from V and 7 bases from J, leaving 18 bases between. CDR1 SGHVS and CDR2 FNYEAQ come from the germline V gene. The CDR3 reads CASSPSVELKEQYF. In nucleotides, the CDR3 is TGTGCCAGCAGCCCTTCCGTCGAACTCAAGGAGCAGTACTTC.

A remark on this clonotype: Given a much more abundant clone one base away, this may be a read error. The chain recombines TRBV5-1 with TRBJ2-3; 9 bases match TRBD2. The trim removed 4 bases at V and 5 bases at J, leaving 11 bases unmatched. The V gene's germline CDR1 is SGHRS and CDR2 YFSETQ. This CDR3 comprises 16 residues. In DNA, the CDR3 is TGCGCCAGCAGCCGCAGGGCGGGGGGGTCGGGAGATACGCAGTATTTT. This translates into CASSRRAGGSGDTQYF.

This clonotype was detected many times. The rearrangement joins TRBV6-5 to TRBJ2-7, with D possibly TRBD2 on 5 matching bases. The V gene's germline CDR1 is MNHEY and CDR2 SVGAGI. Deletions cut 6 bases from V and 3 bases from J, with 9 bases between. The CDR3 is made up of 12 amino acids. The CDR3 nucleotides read TGTGCCAGCAGGGACGGACTCTACGAGCAGTACTTC. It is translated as CASRDGLYEQYF.

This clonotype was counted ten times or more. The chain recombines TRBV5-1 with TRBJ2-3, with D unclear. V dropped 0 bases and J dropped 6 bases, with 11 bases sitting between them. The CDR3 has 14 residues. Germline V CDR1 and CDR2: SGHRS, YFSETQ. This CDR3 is CASSLGVSSDTQYF. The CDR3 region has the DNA TGCGCCAGCAGCTTGGGGGTTAGCTCCGATACGCAGTATTTT.

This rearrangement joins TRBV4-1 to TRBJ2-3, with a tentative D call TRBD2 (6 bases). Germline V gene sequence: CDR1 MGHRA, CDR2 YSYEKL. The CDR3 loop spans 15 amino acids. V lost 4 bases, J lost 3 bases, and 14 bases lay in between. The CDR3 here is CASSLGGRQTDTQYF. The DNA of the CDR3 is TGCGCCAGCAGCCTCGGAGGGCGGCAGACAGATACGCAGTATTTT.

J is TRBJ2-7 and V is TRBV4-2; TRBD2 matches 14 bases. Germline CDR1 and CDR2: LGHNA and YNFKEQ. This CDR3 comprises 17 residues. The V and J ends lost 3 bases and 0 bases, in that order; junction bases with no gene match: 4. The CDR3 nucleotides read TGTGCCAGCAGCCATGGGACTAGCGGGAGCGGCTCCTACGAGCAGTACTTC. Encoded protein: CASSHGTSGSGSYEQYF.

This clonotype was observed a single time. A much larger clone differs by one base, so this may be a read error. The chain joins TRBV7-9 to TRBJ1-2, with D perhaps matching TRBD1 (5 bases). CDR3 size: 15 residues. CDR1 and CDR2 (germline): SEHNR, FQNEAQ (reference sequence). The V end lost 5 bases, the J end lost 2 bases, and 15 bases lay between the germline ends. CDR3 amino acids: CASSPRGRKNYGYTF. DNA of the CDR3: TGTGCCAGCAGCCCGCGGGGCAGGAAAAACTATGGCTACACCTTC.

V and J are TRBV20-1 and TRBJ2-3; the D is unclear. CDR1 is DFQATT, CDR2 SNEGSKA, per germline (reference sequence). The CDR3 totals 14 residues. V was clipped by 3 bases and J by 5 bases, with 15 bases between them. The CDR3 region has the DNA TGCAGTGCTAGTGAGGCAGGCCAACGAGATACGCAGTATTTT. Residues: CSASEAGQRDTQYF.

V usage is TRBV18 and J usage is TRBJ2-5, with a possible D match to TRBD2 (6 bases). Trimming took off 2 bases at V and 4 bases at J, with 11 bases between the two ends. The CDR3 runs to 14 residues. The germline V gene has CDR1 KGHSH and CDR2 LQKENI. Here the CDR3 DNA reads TGTGCCAGCTCACCAGGGGGGTACCGAGAGACCCAGTACTTC. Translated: CASSPGGYRETQYF. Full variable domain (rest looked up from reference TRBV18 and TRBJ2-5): NAGVMQNPRHLVRRRGQEARLRCSPMKGHSHVYWYRQLPEEGLKFMVYLQKENIIDESGMPKERFSAEFPKEGPSILRIQQVVRGDSAAYFCASSPGGYRETQYFGPGTRLLVL.

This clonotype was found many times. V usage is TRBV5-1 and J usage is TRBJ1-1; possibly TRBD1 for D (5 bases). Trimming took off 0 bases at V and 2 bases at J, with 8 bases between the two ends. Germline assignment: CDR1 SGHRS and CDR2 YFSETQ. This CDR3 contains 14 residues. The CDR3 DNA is TGCGCCAGCAGCTTGGACGGGGCCAACACTGAAGCTTTCTTT. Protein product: CASSLDGANTEAFF.

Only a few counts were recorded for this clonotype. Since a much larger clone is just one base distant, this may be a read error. The CDR3 is CASSEGPSGGITEQYF. CDR3 in DNA: TGTGCCAGCAGTGAGGGACCTAGCGGGGGTATCACTGAGCAGTACTTC. The chain recombines TRBV12-3 or TRBV12-4 with TRBJ2-7; 10 bases map to TRBD2. The CDR3 length is 16 residues. J gave up 7 bases and V 5 bases, and 14 bases lay outside the gene matches.

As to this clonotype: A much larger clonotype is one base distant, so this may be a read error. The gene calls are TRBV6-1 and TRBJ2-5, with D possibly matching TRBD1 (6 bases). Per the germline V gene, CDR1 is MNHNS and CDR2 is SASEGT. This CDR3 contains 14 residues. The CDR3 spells CAGSPTIGSGEQYF. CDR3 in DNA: TGTGCCGGCAGCCCTACTATAGGATCAGGGGAGCAGTACTTC.

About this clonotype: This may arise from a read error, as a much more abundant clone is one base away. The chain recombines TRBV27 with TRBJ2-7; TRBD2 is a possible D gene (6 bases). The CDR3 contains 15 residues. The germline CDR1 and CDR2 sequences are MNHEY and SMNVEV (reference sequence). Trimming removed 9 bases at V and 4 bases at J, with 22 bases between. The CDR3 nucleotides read TGTGCCAGTCCTCAGAGAAAGGGAGGTTTTTACGAGCAGTACTTC. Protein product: CASPQRKGGFYEQYF.

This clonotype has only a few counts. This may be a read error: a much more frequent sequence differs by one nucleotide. The CDR3 DNA follows: TGTGCCAGCAGCCCAGGACTAGGTAGGGGGAATGAGCGGTTCTTC. It is translated as CASSPGLGRGNERFF. The chain combines TRBV7-2 with TRBJ2-1, with D perhaps TRBD2 (7 bases). The CDR3 is 15 residues long. Germline V lookup: CDR1 SGHTA, CDR2 FQGNSA.

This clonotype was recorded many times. As DNA, the CDR3 is TGCGCCAGCAGCTTGGAGATGGCCGATACGCAGTATTTT. Amino acid sequence: CASSLEMADTQYF. The genes are TRBV5-1 and TRBJ2-3, with no clear D. The length of the CDR3 is 13 residues. V lost 0 bases and J lost 6, with 8 bases in between. The germline CDR1 and CDR2 sequences are SGHRS and YFSETQ.

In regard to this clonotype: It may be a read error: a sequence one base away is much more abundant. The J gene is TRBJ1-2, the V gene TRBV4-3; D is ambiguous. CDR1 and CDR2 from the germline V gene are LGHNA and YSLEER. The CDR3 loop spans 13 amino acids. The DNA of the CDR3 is TGCGCCAGCAGCCAAGAAGGTACCTATGGCGACACCTTC. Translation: CASSQEGTYGDTF.

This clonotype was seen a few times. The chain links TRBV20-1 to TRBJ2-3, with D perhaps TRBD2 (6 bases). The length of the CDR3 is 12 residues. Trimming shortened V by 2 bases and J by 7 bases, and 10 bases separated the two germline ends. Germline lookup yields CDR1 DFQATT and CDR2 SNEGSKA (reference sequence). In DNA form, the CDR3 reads TGCAGTGCTAGATCTGGGGGGAATACGCAGTATTTT. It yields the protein CSARSGGNTQYF.

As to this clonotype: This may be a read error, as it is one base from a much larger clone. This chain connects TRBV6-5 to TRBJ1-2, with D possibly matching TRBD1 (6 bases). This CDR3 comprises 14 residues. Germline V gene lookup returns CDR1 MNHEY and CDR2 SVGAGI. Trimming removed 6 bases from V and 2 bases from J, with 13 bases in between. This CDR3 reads CASSFRQANYGYTF. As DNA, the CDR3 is TGTGCCAGCAGCTTCCGACAGGCAAACTATGGCTACACCTTC.

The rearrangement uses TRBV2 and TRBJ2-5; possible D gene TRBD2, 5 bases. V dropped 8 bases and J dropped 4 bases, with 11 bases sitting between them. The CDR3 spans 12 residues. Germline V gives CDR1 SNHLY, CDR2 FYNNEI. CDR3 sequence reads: CASGRRGETQYF. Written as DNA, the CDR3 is TGTGCCAGCGGGAGACGCGGAGAGACCCAGTACTTC.

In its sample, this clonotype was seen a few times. CDR3 region: CASSQIKGGGVSYEQYF. DNA for the CDR3: TGTGCCAGCAGCCAAATAAAGGGCGGGGGGGTATCGTATGAGCAGTACTTC. The chain recombines TRBV3-1 with TRBJ2-5, with 9 positions matching TRBD2. Germline CDR1 reads LGHDT; CDR2 reads YNNKEL (reference sequence). The V and J ends lost 2 bases and 11 bases, in that order; junction bases with no gene match: 18. The CDR3 covers 17 residues.

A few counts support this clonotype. CDR3 region: CASSQDPGRGEKLFF. In DNA, the CDR3 is TGCGCCAGCAGCCAAGATCCTGGGCGGGGAGAAAAACTGTTTTTT. V and J are TRBV4-1 and TRBJ1-4; D remains ambiguous. The V and J ends lost 0 bases and 8 bases respectively, with 13 bases between them. The CDR3 totals 15 residues. Germline V gene data show CDR1 as MGHRA and CDR2 as YSYEKL.

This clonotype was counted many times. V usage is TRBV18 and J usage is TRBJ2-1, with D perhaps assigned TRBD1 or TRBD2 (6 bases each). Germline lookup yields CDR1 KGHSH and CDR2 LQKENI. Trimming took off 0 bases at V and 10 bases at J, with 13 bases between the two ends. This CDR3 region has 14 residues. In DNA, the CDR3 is TGTGCCAGCTCACCACCTGATACAGGGAGGGAGCAGTTCTTC. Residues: CASSPPDTGREQFF. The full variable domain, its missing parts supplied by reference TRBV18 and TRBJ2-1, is NAGVMQNPRHLVRRRGQEARLRCSPMKGHSHVYWYRQLPEEGLKFMVYLQKENIIDESGMPKERFSAEFPKEGPSILRIQQVVRGDSAAYFCASSPPDTGREQFFGPGTRLTVL.

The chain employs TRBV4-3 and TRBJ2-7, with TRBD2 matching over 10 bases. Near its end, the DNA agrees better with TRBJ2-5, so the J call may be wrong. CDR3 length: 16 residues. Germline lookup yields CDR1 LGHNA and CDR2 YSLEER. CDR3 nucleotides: TGCGCCAGCAGCCAAGGGGCTAGCGGGAGTGGAAAGACCCAGTACTTC. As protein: CASSQGASGSGKTQYF.

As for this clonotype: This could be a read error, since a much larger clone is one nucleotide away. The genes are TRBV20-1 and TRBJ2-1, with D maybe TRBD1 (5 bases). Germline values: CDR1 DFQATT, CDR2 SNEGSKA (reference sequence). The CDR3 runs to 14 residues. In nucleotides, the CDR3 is TGCAGTGCTAGAGAGGCCCAGGGTAGAAATGAGCGGTTCTTC. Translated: CSAREAQGRNERFF.